The 18 T cell receptor beta chains below come from one sample, sequenced in a study of cytomegalovirus exposure and HLA in healthy donors. The PCR was carried out with 60 Vbeta primers and 13 Jbeta primers. TCRdb's copy holds only in-frame clones and misses some; the assay was immunoSEQ multiplex PCR. Of over 150,000 clones detected, approximately 80% appear once; the ten largest clones hold 2% to 3%. The sample consisted of PBMCs. These receptor sequences come from a woman aged 40 to 50 in good health and CMV-seropositive.

The gene calls are TRBV28 and TRBJ1-6, with a weak D call TRBD1 (5 bases). Germline CDR1 reads MDHEN; CDR2 reads SYDVKM. The CDR3 runs 15 residues. The ends were cut back, 5 bases at V and 14 bases at J, with 22 bases in the middle. In nucleotides, the CDR3 is TGTGCCAGCAGTCCCTGGGGGGGGTTGGTTTATTCCCTCCACTTT. Its protein is CASSPWGGLVYSLHF.

The V call is TRBV30, the J call TRBJ2-3; D uncertain. Between the trimmed V and J ends, which lost 5 bases and 0 bases, there was a span of 6 bases. Germline V lookup: CDR1 GTSNPN, CDR2 SVGIG (reference sequence). The CDR3 extends over 12 amino acids. DNA of the CDR3: TGTGCCTGGGGTAGAAGCACAGATACGCAGTATTTT. Translating gives CAWGRSTDTQYF. Complete variable domain (other parts from reference TRBV30 and TRBJ2-3): SQTIHQWPATLVQPVGSPLSLECTVEGTSNPNLYWYRQAAGRGLQLLFYSVGIGQISSEVPQNLSASRPQDRQFILSSKKLLLSDSGFYLCAWGRSTDTQYFGPGTRLTVL.

In its sample, this clone was seen a few times. The rearrangement links TRBV7-9 to TRBJ1-5; D possibly corresponds to TRBD1 (6 bases). Germline V gene sequence: CDR1 SEHNR, CDR2 FQNEAQ (reference sequence). The CDR3 covers 14 residues. Trimming took 0 bases from V and 7 from J, leaving 10 bases between them. The CDR3 loop reads CASSLAGGDQPQHF. As DNA, the CDR3 is TGTGCCAGCAGCTTAGCAGGGGGTGACCAGCCCCAGCATTTT.

The chain joins TRBV7-2 to TRBJ2-1, with D possibly being TRBD1 (6 bases). The CDR3 consists of 16 residues. The V gene's germline CDR1 is SGHTA and CDR2 FQGNSA. Trimming cost V 5 bases and J 4 bases, with 18 bases left between them. The CDR3 spells CASSREGAQGYNEQFF. DNA for the CDR3: TGTGCCAGCAGCCGCGAAGGGGCTCAGGGGTACAATGAGCAGTTCTTC.

The chain joins TRBV5-1 to TRBJ2-3; D is possibly TRBD2 (5 bases). CDR3 length equals 14 residues. V shed 3 bases and J shed 1 base, with 9 bases lying between them. Germline loops: CDR1 SGHRS, CDR2 YFSETQ. Here the CDR3 reads CASSSRAGTDTQYF. As DNA, the CDR3 is TGCGCCAGCAGCTCCCGAGCGGGCACAGATACGCAGTATTTT.

This sequence joins TRBV2 and TRBJ2-5, with 9 bases identical to TRBD2. There are 16 residues in the CDR3. V lost 8 bases to trimming and J lost 5 bases; unmatched junction nucleotides: 15. The V gene's germline CDR1 is SNHLY and CDR2 FYNNEI. The CDR3 nucleotides are TGTGCCAGCGCTCCGGGGAAGCGGGGGGAGGGCGAGACCCAGTACTTC. Its protein product is CASAPGKRGEGETQYF.

CDR3 nucleotides: TGTGCCATCAACAGGGAAGGCTACACCTTC. Residues: CAINREGYTF. The chain uses TRBV6-6 and TRBJ1-2; weak D call: TRBD1 (6 bases). Germline CDR1 and CDR2: MNHNY and SVGAGI (reference sequence). Trimming stripped 10 bases from V and 8 bases from J, with 11 bases between. The CDR3 covers 10 residues.

The V and J genes are TRBV28 and TRBJ1-4; 7 bases agree with TRBD1. The trim removed 5 bases at V and 3 bases at J, leaving 9 bases unmatched. Germline V gene data show CDR1 as MDHEN and CDR2 as SYDVKM. The CDR3 has 16 residues. As DNA, the CDR3 is TGTGCCAGCAGTCCAACAACGGGGACAGCTAATGAAAAACTGTTTTTT. It codes for CASSPTTGTANEKLFF.

The chain is built from TRBV30 and TRBJ2-7; no definite D call. The germline V and J ends were trimmed by 3 bases and 2 bases, with 8 bases remaining between them. The germline V gene has CDR1 GTSNPN and CDR2 SVGIG (reference sequence). The CDR3 length is 12 residues. CDR3 sequence: CAWRRRAYEQYF. The CDR3 nucleotides are TGTGCCTGGAGGAGAAGAGCCTACGAGCAGTACTTC.

This clone showed up just once. The chain is built from TRBV9 and TRBJ1-2, with a tentative D call TRBD1 (5 bases). In germline, CDR1 is SGDLS, CDR2 YYNGEE. The CDR3 consists of 14 residues. Trimming pared 4 bases from V and 4 bases from J, leaving 14 bases between. In DNA, the CDR3 is TGTGCCAGCAGCCTCGGAGGGGAGGCCTATGGCTACACCTTC. Its translation is CASSLGGEAYGYTF. Filled out from reference TRBV9 and TRBJ1-2, the complete variable domain reads DSGVTQTPKHLITATGQRVTLRCSPRSGDLSVYWYQQSLDQGLQFLIQYYNGEERAKGNILERFSAQQFPDLHSELNLSSLELGDSALYFCASSLGGEAYGYTFGSGTRLTVV.

The rearrangement uses TRBV7-9 and TRBJ2-7; D gene uncertain. V lost 4 bases, J lost 6 bases, and 19 bases lay in between. This CDR3 has 15 amino acids. Germline loops: CDR1 SEHNR, CDR2 FQNEAQ (reference sequence). CDR3 loop: CASSSPWASEPEQYF. CDR3 in DNA: TGTGCCAGCAGCTCACCGTGGGCCTCCGAACCCGAGCAGTACTTC. The full variable domain, with the rest looked up from reference TRBV7-9 and TRBJ2-7, is DTGVSQNPRHKITKRGQNVTFRCDPISEHNRLYWYRQTLGQGPEFLTYFQNEAQLEKSRLLSDRFSAERPKGSFSTLEIQRTEQGDSAMYLCASSSPWASEPEQYFGPGTRLTVT.

This chain links TRBV4-3 with TRBJ1-1; D unclear. This CDR3 spans 14 amino acids. Deletions cut 2 bases from V and 7 bases from J, with 14 bases between. Germline V lookup: CDR1 LGHNA, CDR2 YSLEER. The CDR3 DNA is TGCGCCAGCAGCCAACGAGTCGGCGGCAATGAAGCTTTCTTT. Its translation is CASSQRVGGNEAFF.

A single count supports this clone. V gene TRBV28 combines with J gene TRBJ1-6; D is possibly TRBD1 (6 bases). This CDR3 is built from 13 residues. Trimming removed 5 bases at V and 8 bases at J, with 10 bases between. Germline values: CDR1 MDHEN, CDR2 SYDVKM. The chain's CDR3 is CASSLRGDSPLHF. DNA of the CDR3: TGTGCCAGCAGTCTCAGGGGTGATTCACCCCTCCACTTT.

The chain has TRBV5-1 and TRBJ1-4; 8 bases are shared with TRBD1. The CDR3 has 14 residues. CDR1 and CDR2 (germline): SGHRS, YFSETQ. The trim removed 1 base at V and 5 bases at J, leaving 1 base unmatched. Here the CDR3 DNA reads TGCGCCAGCAGCTTGAGGACAGGGAATGAAAAACTGTTTTTT. This gives the protein CASSLRTGNEKLFF.

The chain joins TRBV9 to TRBJ2-3, with D maybe TRBD2 (6 bases). V was shortened by 3 bases and J by 1 base, with 9 bases between the two germline ends. The CDR3 loop spans 14 amino acids. The germline V gene encodes CDR1 SGDLS and CDR2 YYNGEE. CDR3 DNA sequence: TGTGCCAGCAGCGCTTCTAGCGGCACAGATACGCAGTATTTT. Its translation is CASSASSGTDTQYF. Filled out from reference TRBV9 and TRBJ2-3, the complete variable domain reads DSGVTQTPKHLITATGQRVTLRCSPRSGDLSVYWYQQSLDQGLQFLIQYYNGEERAKGNILERFSAQQFPDLHSELNLSSLELGDSALYFCASSASSGTDTQYFGPGTRLTVL.

This clone was seen a handful of times. This sequence joins TRBV19 and TRBJ1-2; the match to TRBD1 covers 7 bases. CDR3 length: 16 residues. Germline lookup yields CDR1 LNHDA and CDR2 SQIVND (reference sequence). V dropped 5 bases and J dropped 0; count of bases not matched to a gene: 9. CDR3 amino acids: CASSPQSRGANYGYTF. In nucleotides, the CDR3 is TGTGCCAGTAGTCCCCAATCCAGGGGGGCTAACTATGGCTACACCTTC.

Regarding this clone: Other DNA sequences within the sample encode an identical CDR3. The chain recombines TRBV19 with TRBJ2-5; TRBD2 matches 7 bases. The ends lost 5 bases at V and 2 bases at J; junction bases unmatched: 5. Germline V gene sequence: CDR1 LNHDA, CDR2 SQIVND (reference sequence). The CDR3 covers 14 residues. The DNA for the CDR3 is TGTGCCAGTAGTGCCCTAGCGGAACAAGAGACCCAGTACTTC. This translates into CASSALAEQETQYF.

This chain uses TRBV30 with TRBJ2-2, with 8 bases lining up with TRBD1. The CDR3 contains 16 residues. V dropped 1 base and J dropped 0; count of bases not matched to a gene: 4. The V gene's germline CDR1 is GTSNPN and CDR2 SVGIG (reference sequence). For the CDR3, the DNA is TGTGCCTGGAGTGATCAGGGGGCGCCGAACACCGGGGAGCTGTTTTTT. Protein: CAWSDQGAPNTGELFF.